This T cell receptor beta chain came from a study of regulatory T cells in long-lasting Graves disease. There are many counts of this clonotype. Time point here: newly diagnosed GD, antithyroid drugs for less than 3 months. Extracted RNA from PBMCs served as the source of the TCR library. The germline CDR1 and CDR2 sequences are MNHNS and SASEGT. CDR3 length: 14 amino acids. The V segment lost 7 bases and the J segment 3 bases; nucleotides outside the gene matches: 5. Sequencing libraries for TCR beta were prepared with iRepertoire HTBI primers and Arm-PCR of CDR3 regions. TCRdb used MiXCR to reprocess the multiplex PCR reads, holding one entry per CDR3 protein. The sample contains about 330,000 distinct CDR3 sequences, about 17% of which appear only once. These data also formed part of another study, on T cells in Graves' hyperthyroidism and ophthalmopathy. As that study records: Using the HTBI primer set, a first-round RT-PCR was run on the TCR CDR3.

The receptor comes from a young woman with Graves disease. The rearrangement joins TRBV6-1 to TRBJ1-5, with 8 bases aligning to TRBD1. The sample in question was peripheral blood mononuclear cells (PBMCs), obtained at new diagnosis, from a patient treated with antithyroid drugs. CDR3 sequence: CASNPGQVNQPQHF. The CDR3 DNA reads TGTGCCAGCAACCCGGGACAGGTCAATCAGCCCCAGCATTTT.